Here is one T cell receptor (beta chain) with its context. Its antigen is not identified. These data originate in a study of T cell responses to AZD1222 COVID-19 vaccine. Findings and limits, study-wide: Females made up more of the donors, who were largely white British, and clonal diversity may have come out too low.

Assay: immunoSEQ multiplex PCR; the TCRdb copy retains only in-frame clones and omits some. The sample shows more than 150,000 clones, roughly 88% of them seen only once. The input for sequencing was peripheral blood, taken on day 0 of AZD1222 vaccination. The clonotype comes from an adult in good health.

CDR3: CASSYSSYEQYF. As DNA, the CDR3 is TGTGCCAGCAGTTATAGCTCCTACGAGCAGTACTTC. The chain combines TRBV28 with TRBJ2-7; D is unresolved. The V end was cut by 4 bases, the J end by 0 bases, with 4 bases between. Germline CDR1 and CDR2: MDHEN and SYDVKM. The CDR3 length is 12 residues. Combining the CDR3 with reference TRBV28 and TRBJ2-7 gives the whole variable domain DVKVTQSSRYLVKRTGEKVFLECVQDMDHENMFWYRQDPGLGLRLIYFSYDVKMKEKGDIPEGYSVSREKKERFSLILESASTNQTSMYLCASSYSSYEQYFGPGTRLTVT.